This T cell receptor (beta chain) was retrieved from a study of cytomegalovirus exposure and HLA in healthy donors. Though probably carrying unrecorded immune exposures, donors were nominally healthy at sampling. 13 Jbeta primers and 60 Vbeta primers were used for the PCR. The data were produced by immunoSEQ multiplex PCR, yet TCRdb's version contains in-frame clones alone and is incomplete. The data hold 140,000 or so clones, with about 80% observed a single time. Material for sequencing was PBMCs. The TCR comes from a woman aged 60-75 years in good health and CMV-seropositive.

The CDR3 reads CASSSGLAADTQYF. The CDR3 DNA reads TGCGCCAGCAGCTCCGGTCTAGCAGCAGATACGCAGTATTTT. The V call is TRBV4-1, the J call TRBJ2-3; weak D call: TRBD2 (5 bases). V dropped 5 bases and J dropped 4 bases, with 13 bases sitting between them. CDR1 MGHRA and CDR2 YSYEKL come from the germline V gene. This CDR3 contains 14 residues.